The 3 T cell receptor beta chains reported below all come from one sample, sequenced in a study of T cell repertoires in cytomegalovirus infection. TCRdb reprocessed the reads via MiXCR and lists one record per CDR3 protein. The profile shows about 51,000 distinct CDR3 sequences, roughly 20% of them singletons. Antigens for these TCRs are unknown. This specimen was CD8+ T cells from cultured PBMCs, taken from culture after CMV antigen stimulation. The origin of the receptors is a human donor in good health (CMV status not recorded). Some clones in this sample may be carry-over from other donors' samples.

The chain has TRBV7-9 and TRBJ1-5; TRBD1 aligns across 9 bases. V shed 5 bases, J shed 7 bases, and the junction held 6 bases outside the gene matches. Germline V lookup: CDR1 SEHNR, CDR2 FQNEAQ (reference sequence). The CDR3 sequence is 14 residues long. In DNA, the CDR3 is TGTGCCAGCAGCGGGACAGGGAAGGGCCAGCCCCAGCATTTT. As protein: CASSGTGKGQPQHF. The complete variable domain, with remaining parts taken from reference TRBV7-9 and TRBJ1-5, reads DTGVSQNPRHKITKRGQNVTFRCDPISEHNRLYWYRQTLGQGPEFLTYFQNEAQLEKSRLLSDRFSAERPKGSFSTLEIQRTEQGDSAMYLCASSGTGKGQPQHFGDGTRLSIL.

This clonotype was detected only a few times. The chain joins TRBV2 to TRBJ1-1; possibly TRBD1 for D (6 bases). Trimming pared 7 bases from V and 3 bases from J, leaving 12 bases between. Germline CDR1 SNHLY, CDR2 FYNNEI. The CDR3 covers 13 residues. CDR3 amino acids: CASTSRTDTEAFF. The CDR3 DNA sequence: TGTGCCAGCACCTCCAGGACAGACACTGAAGCTTTCTTT.

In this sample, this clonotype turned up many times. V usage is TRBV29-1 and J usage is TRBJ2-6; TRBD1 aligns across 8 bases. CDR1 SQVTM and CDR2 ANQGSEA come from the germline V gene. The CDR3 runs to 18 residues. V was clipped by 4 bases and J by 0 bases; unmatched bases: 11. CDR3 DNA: TGCAGCGTTGTCTGGCCCCCAGGGGGCCCCTCTGGGGCCAACGTCCTGACTTTC. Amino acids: CSVVWPPGGPSGANVLTF.